These 25 T cell receptor beta chains were sequenced from one sample in a study of siplizumab effects on memory and regulatory T cells. Assay: immunoSEQ multiplex PCR; the TCRdb copy retains only in-frame clones and omits some. The table has 80,000 to 130,000 clones, under 95% seen once; the top ten hold roughly 0.78%. Sequencing was performed on Tregs sorted from blood. The origin of the receptors is a human donor in good health.

This sequence joins TRBV2 and TRBJ2-1; 7 positions agree with TRBD2. The CDR3 runs to 15 residues. V was pared by 7 bases and J by 3 bases, with 9 bases of the junction left unmatched. Germline V gives CDR1 SNHLY, CDR2 FYNNEI. The CDR3 sequence: CASKWSGIVYNEQFF. CDR3 bases: TGTGCCAGCAAATGGAGCGGGATCGTCTACAATGAGCAGTTCTTC.

The chain combines TRBV7-8 with TRBJ2-2, with D perhaps assigned TRBD1 or TRBD2 (5 bases each). V was pared by 3 bases and J by 4 bases, with 18 bases between. Germline CDR1 and CDR2: SGHVS and FQNEAQ. CDR3 length equals 17 residues. The CDR3 nucleotides read TGTGCCAGCAGCTTCCTTGGGGACGGAGGCTCCACCGGGGAGCTGTTTTTT. It is translated as CASSFLGDGGSTGELFF.

The chain recombines TRBV7-9 with TRBJ1-1; 7 nucleotides line up with TRBD1. Germline CDR1 is SEHNR and CDR2 is FQNEAQ (reference sequence). CDR3 size: 14 residues. V lost 3 bases, J lost 7 bases, and 8 bases stayed unmatched. This CDR3 reads CASSFSTGRDEAFF. The CDR3 nucleotides read TGTGCCAGCAGCTTCTCGACAGGGCGAGATGAAGCTTTCTTT.

CDR3 residues: CASRPSGRENYNEQFF. In DNA form, the CDR3 reads TGTGCCAGCAGACCTAGCGGGAGAGAGAACTACAATGAGCAGTTCTTC. V is TRBV5-6 and J is TRBJ2-1, with TRBD2 matching 10 bases. The CDR3 loop spans 16 amino acids. The junction had 8 bases not matched to a gene; V was cut back by 5 bases and J by 3 bases. The germline CDR1 and CDR2 sequences are SGHDT and YYEEEE.

The chain uses TRBV15 and TRBJ2-3; D gene unclear. Germline CDR1 and CDR2: LNHNV and YYDKDF (reference sequence). This CDR3 has 15 amino acids. Trimming stripped 0 bases from V and 2 bases from J, with 9 bases between. CDR3 loop: CATSRDGSITDTQYF. CDR3 DNA: TGTGCCACCAGCAGAGATGGCAGTATCACAGATACGCAGTATTTT.

The chain combines TRBV18 with TRBJ1-1; 8 bases line up with TRBD1. This CDR3 is 13 amino acids long. V was pared by 5 bases and J by 3 bases, with 2 bases of the junction left unmatched. CDR1 and CDR2 (germline): KGHSH, LQKENI. The DNA of the CDR3 is TGTGCCAGCTCAGGGGGACAGGACACTGAAGCTTTCTTT. Translating gives CASSGGQDTEAFF.

The rearrangement uses TRBV5-1 and TRBJ2-1, with 13 bases aligning to TRBD2. Losses at the gene ends were 3 bases for V and 4 bases for J; bases not matched to a gene: 10. Per germline, CDR1 SGHRS and CDR2 YFSETQ. The length of the CDR3 is 18 residues. CDR3 sequence reads: CASSSGTSGNRGYNEQFF. CDR3 nucleotide sequence: TGCGCCAGCAGCTCCGGGACTAGCGGGAATCGCGGGTACAATGAGCAGTTCTTC.

V gene TRBV7-9 combines with J gene TRBJ2-2, with TRBD2 identical over 11 bases. V lost 11 bases, J lost 5 bases, and 4 bases stayed unmatched. Per the germline V gene, CDR1 is SEHNR and CDR2 is FQNEAQ (reference sequence). The CDR3 is made up of 13 amino acids. The CDR3 loop is CAGRLAGTGELFF. CDR3 coding DNA: TGTGCCGGAAGACTAGCGGGAACCGGGGAGCTGTTTTTT.

The chain joins TRBV25-1 to TRBJ1-6; 8 nucleotides agree with TRBD1. The CDR3 has 15 residues. V was clipped by 3 bases and J by 9 bases; unmatched bases: 7. Germline V gene sequence: CDR1 MGHDK, CDR2 SYGVNS. The CDR3 nucleotides are TGTGCCAGCAGTGACGGACAGGGATTCAGTTCACCCCTCCACTTT. Protein: CASSDGQGFSSPLHF. Filled out from reference TRBV25-1 and TRBJ1-6, the complete variable domain reads EADIYQTPRYLVIGTGKKITLECSQTMGHDKMYWYQQDPGMELHLIHYSYGVNSTEKGDLSSESTVSRIRTEHFPLTLESARPSHTSQYLCASSDGQGFSSPLHFGNGTRLTVT.

The chain recombines TRBV19 with TRBJ2-2, with D unresolved. CDR3 length equals 12 residues. Per the germline V gene, CDR1 is LNHDA and CDR2 is SQIVND (reference sequence). Trimming took off 5 bases at V and 6 bases at J, with 7 bases between the two ends. This CDR3 reads CASSPYAGELFF. Here the CDR3 DNA reads TGTGCCAGTAGTCCGTACGCCGGGGAGCTGTTTTTT.

In its sample, this clone was seen once. CDR3 protein: CASSLAPGLAGTYEQYF. The CDR3 DNA reads as TGTGCCAGCAGTTTGGCCCCGGGACTAGCGGGGACCTACGAGCAGTACTTC. The chain is built from TRBV28 and TRBJ2-7; TRBD2 agrees at 13 bases. The CDR3 consists of 17 residues. V shed 3 bases and J 2 bases; nucleotides not matched to a gene: 7. Germline CDR1 and CDR2: MDHEN and SYDVKM. Using reference TRBV28 and TRBJ2-7 for the parts outside the CDR3, the full variable domain is DVKVTQSSRYLVKRTGEKVFLECVQDMDHENMFWYRQDPGLGLRLIYFSYDVKMKEKGDIPEGYSVSREKKERFSLILESASTNQTSMYLCASSLAPGLAGTYEQYFGPGTRLTVT.

The chain links TRBV5-1 to TRBJ2-5; D is unresolved. V was pared by 2 bases and J by 4 bases, with 12 bases between. The germline CDR1 and CDR2 sequences are SGHRS and YFSETQ. This CDR3 spans 14 amino acids. The CDR3 DNA reads as TGCGCCAGCAGCTTCGGTGGCACTCGAGAGACCCAGTACTTC. This translates into CASSFGGTRETQYF.

V and J are TRBV6-1 and TRBJ1-1, with D tentatively TRBD1 (6 bases). The CDR3 covers 11 residues. V gave up 7 bases and J gave up 10 bases, with 13 bases separating them. Germline V gives CDR1 MNHNS, CDR2 SASEGT. The DNA for the CDR3 is TGTGCCAGCATCGTACCCAGGGGAGCTTTCTTT. It specifies CASIVPRGAFF.

This clone was seen only a few times. This sequence joins TRBV11-2 and TRBJ1-5; D remains ambiguous. Germline V lookup: CDR1 SGHAT, CDR2 FQNNGV. There are 13 residues in the CDR3. V lost 1 base and J 5 bases, leaving 6 bases between the germline ends. The CDR3 sequence is CASSLVMDQPQHF. CDR3 DNA: TGTGCCAGCAGCTTAGTTATGGATCAGCCCCAGCATTTT.

The gene calls are TRBV4-1 and TRBJ2-7; 10 nucleotides match TRBD1. The V gene's germline CDR1 is MGHRA and CDR2 YSYEKL. The CDR3 sequence is 14 residues long. The J segment lost 4 bases and the V segment lost 4 bases, leaving 4 bases of the junction unmatched. CDR3 sequence: CASSPRTGGYEQYF. CDR3 in DNA: TGCGCCAGCAGCCCCAGGACAGGGGGATACGAGCAGTACTTC.

The chain links TRBV19 to TRBJ2-1, with 9 bases matching TRBD2. The junction had 8 bases not matched to a gene; V was cut back by 7 bases and J by 4 bases. The CDR3 runs 15 residues. The germline CDR1 and CDR2 sequences are LNHDA and SQIVND (reference sequence). The DNA of the CDR3 is TGTGCCAGTAAACCCAAGACTAGCGGTTACAATGAGCAGTTCTTC. The encoded protein is CASKPKTSGYNEQFF.

The rearrangement joins TRBV29-1 to TRBJ1-2; 7 nucleotides align to TRBD1. V was pared by 7 bases and J by 8 bases, with 13 bases of the junction left unmatched. Germline CDR1 is SQVTM and CDR2 is ANQGSEA. This CDR3 region has 13 residues. The CDR3 DNA sequence: TGCAGCGCCACCGGGACAGAGATCGGGGGCTACACCTTC. Translating it yields CSATGTEIGGYTF. Full variable domain (rest looked up from reference TRBV29-1 and TRBJ1-2): SAVISQKPSRDICQRGTSLTIQCQVDSQVTMMFWYRQQPGQSLTLIATANQGSEATYESGFVIDKFPISRPNLTFSTLTVSNMSPEDSSIYLCSATGTEIGGYTFGSGTRLTVV.

The J gene is TRBJ2-3, the V gene TRBV27, with 12 bases lining up with TRBD1. The CDR3 length is 17 residues. V was clipped by 3 bases and J by 5 bases; unmatched bases: 9. Germline CDR1 MNHEY, CDR2 SMNVEV (reference sequence). CDR3 sequence (DNA): TGTGCCAGCAGTTTTTTTTTCGGGACAGGGGGCATAGATACGCAGTATTTT. Its translation: CASSFFFGTGGIDTQYF.

The chain is built from TRBV7-9 and TRBJ2-7, with 14 bases aligning to TRBD2. Germline assignment: CDR1 SEHNR and CDR2 FQNEAQ (reference sequence). The V and J ends lost 0 bases and 3 bases, in that order; junction bases with no gene match: 4. The CDR3 consists of 17 residues. The CDR3 protein is CASSLAGTSGRLYEQYF. Written as DNA, the CDR3 is TGTGCCAGCAGCTTAGCCGGGACTAGCGGGAGACTCTACGAGCAGTACTTC.

The V gene is TRBV13, the J gene TRBJ1-3; D gene unclear. CDR3 length: 14 amino acids. The V and J ends lost 5 bases and 3 bases respectively, with 11 bases between them. Germline V CDR1 and CDR2: PRHDT, FYEKMQ (reference sequence). The CDR3, as DNA: TGTGCCAGCAGCGATAGATGGAATGGAAACACCATATATTTT. Translation: CASSDRWNGNTIYF.

The chain combines TRBV6-5 with TRBJ2-3; D uncertain. Deletions cut 7 bases from V and 2 bases from J, with 16 bases between. There are 15 residues in the CDR3. Germline values: CDR1 MNHEY, CDR2 SVGAGI. The CDR3 spells CASTLAGFVTDTQYF. Here the CDR3 DNA reads TGTGCCAGCACCTTGGCAGGTTTTGTCACAGATACGCAGTATTTT.

This chain links TRBV6-1 with TRBJ2-5, with TRBD1 matching 8 bases. The CDR3 extends over 14 amino acids. With 7 bases clipped from V and 5 bases from J, the junction kept 9 bases outside the gene matches. CDR1 and CDR2 (germline): MNHNS, SASEGT. CDR3 in DNA: TGTGCCAGCAATCGGCAGGGGGCCTCGGAGACCCAGTACTTC. Its translation: CASNRQGASETQYF.

The CDR3: CAISDRTSGTGNEQFF. The CDR3 bases are TGTGCCATCAGTGACCGGACTAGCGGGACAGGGAATGAGCAGTTCTTC. The chain combines TRBV10-3 with TRBJ2-1; 12 nucleotides match TRBD2. This CDR3 comprises 16 residues. CDR1 is ENHRY, CDR2 SYGVKD, per germline. V dropped 3 bases and J dropped 7; count of bases not matched to a gene: 7.

The chain is built from TRBV5-1 and TRBJ2-2; tentatively, D is TRBD1 (5 bases). V dropped 4 bases and J dropped 4 bases, with 11 bases sitting between them. Germline CDR1 and CDR2: SGHRS and YFSETQ. This CDR3 contains 14 residues. CDR3 coding DNA: TGCGCCAGCAGCCAAGGACAAATCACCGGGGAGCTGTTTTTT. This codes for CASSQGQITGELFF.

This chain links TRBV19 with TRBJ2-7, with D uncertain. V lost 3 bases to trimming and J lost 4 bases, with 13 bases between them. The germline gives CDR1 LNHDA, CDR2 SQIVND (reference sequence). The CDR3 consists of 14 residues. The CDR3 region has the DNA TGTGCCAGTAGTATGCTCGGCGGAGCTTACGAGCAGTACTTC. It is translated as CASSMLGGAYEQYF. Filled out from reference TRBV19 and TRBJ2-7, the complete variable domain reads DGGITQSPKYLFRKEGQNVTLSCEQNLNHDAMYWYRQDPGQGLRLIYYSQIVNDFQKGDIAEGYSVSREKKESFPLTVTSAQKNPTAFYLCASSMLGGAYEQYFGPGTRLTVT.